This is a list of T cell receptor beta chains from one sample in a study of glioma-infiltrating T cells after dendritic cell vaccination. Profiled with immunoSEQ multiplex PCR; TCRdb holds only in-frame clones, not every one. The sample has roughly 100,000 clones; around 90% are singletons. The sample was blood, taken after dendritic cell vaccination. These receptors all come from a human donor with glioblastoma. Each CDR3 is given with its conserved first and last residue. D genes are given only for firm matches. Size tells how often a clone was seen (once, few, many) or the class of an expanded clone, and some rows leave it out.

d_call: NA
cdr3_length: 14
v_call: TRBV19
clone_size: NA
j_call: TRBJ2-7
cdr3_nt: TGTGCCAGTAGTATAGGAGGCCCCAGCTACGAGCAGTACTTC
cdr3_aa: CASSIGGPSYEQYF

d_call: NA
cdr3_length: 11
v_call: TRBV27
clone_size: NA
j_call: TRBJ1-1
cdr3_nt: TGTGCCAGCAGGGCAGGGCTGGAAGCTTTCTTT
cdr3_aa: CASRAGLEAFF

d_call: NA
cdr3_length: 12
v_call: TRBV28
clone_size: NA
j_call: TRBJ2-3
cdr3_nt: TGTGCCAGCAGTTTTATAAAAGATACGCAGTATTTT
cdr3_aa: CASSFIKDTQYF

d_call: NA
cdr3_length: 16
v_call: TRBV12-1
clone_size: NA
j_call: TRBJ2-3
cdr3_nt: TGTGCCAGCAGCTTACCGGACAGGGCAGGAGCCGATACGCAGTATTTT
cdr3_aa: CASSLPDRAGADTQYF

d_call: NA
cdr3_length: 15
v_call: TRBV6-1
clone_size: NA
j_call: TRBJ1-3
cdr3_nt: TGTGCCAGCAGTGAACAGGTGAACTCTGGAAACACCATATATTTT
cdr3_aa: CASSEQVNSGNTIYF

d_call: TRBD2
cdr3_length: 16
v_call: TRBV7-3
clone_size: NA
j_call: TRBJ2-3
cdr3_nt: TGTGCCAGCAGCTCGGGACTAGCGGGAAACACAGATACGCAGTATTTT
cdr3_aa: CASSSGLAGNTDTQYF

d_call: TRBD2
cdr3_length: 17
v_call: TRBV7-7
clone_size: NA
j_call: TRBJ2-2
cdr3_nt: TGTGCTAGCAGCAAGACACTAGCGGGACCGAACACCGGGGAGCTGTTTTTT
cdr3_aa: CASSKTLAGPNTGELFF

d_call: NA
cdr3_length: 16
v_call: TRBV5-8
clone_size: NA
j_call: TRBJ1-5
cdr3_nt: TGTGCCAGCAGCTTGGCTGGGGCGCGTAGCAATCAGCCCCAGCATTTT
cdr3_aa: CASSLAGARSNQPQHF

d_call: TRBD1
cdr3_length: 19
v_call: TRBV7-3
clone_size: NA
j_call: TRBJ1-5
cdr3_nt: TGTGCCAGCAACCCGACAGGGCGAAACGGCATGGTGAGCAATCAGCCCCAGCATTTT
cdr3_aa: CASNPTGRNGMVSNQPQHF

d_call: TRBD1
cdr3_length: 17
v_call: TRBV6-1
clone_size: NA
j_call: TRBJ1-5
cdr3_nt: TGTGCCAGCAGTGCTGGGACAGGGGGTCTGTCTCATCAGCCCCAGCATTTT
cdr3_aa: CASSAGTGGLSHQPQHF

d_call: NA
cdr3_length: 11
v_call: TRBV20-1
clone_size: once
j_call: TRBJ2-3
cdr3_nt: TGCAGTGCTTTTATCACAGATACGCAGTATTTT
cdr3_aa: CSAFITDTQYF

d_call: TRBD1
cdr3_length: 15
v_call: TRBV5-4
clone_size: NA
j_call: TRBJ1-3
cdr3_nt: TGTGCCAGCAGCTGGACAGGGGGCGTTGGAAACACCATATATTTT
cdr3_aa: CASSWTGGVGNTIYF

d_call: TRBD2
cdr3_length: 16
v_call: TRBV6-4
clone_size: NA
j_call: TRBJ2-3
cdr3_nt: TGTGCCAGCAGTACAGCGGGGGGCGTGGGCACAGATACGCAGTATTTT
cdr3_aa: CASSTAGGVGTDTQYF

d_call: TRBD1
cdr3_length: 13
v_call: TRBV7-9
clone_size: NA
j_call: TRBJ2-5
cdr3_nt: TGTGCCAGCAAAGCGACAGGGGAAGAGACCCAGTACTTC
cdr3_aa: CASKATGEETQYF

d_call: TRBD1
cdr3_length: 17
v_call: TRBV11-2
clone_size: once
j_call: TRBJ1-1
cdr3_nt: TGTGCCAGCAGCTTTCGGACAGGGAGCTACTCCAACACTGAAGCTTTCTTT
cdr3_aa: CASSFRTGSYSNTEAFF

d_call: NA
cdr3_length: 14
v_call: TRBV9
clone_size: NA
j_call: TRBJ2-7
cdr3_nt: TGTGCCAGCAGCGTGGACGGAGGTACTGGGGAGCAGTACTTC
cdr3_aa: CASSVDGGTGEQYF

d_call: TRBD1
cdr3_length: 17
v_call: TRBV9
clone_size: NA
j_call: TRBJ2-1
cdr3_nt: TGTGCCAGCAGCCCGTGGGACAGGGCGAATATGGGCAATGAGCAGTTCTTC
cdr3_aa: CASSPWDRANMGNEQFF

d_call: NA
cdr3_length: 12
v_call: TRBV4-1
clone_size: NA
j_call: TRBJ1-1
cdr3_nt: TGCGCCAGCAGCCAGGTGGGCGCTGAAGCTTTCTTT
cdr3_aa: CASSQVGAEAFF

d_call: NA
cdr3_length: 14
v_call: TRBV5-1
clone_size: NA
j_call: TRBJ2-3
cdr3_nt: TGCGCCAGCAGCTTGGCGACGGGCGGGGATACGCAGTATTTT
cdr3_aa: CASSLATGGDTQYF

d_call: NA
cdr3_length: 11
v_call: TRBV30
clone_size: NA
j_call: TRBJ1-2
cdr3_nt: TGTGCCTGGGGAGGGGTTTGGGGCTACACCTTC
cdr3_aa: CAWGGVWGYTF

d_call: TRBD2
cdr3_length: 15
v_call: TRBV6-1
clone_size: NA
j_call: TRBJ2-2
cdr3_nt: TGTGCCAGCAGTGAAGCAGCGGGAGGGCCCGGGGAGCTGTTTTTT
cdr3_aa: CASSEAAGGPGELFF

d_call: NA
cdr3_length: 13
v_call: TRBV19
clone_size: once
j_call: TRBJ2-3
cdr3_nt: TGTGCCAGTAGTGCGGACAGTTTAGATACGCAGTATTTT
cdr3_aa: CASSADSLDTQYF

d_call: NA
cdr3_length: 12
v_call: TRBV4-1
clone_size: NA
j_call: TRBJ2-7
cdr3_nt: TGCGCCAGCAGCCAAGACACCTACGAGCAGTACTTC
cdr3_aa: CASSQDTYEQYF

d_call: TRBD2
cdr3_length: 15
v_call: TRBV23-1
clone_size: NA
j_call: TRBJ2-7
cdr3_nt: TGCGCCAGCAGTCAATCGGGACTAGCGGGGTACGAGCAGTACTTC
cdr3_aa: CASSQSGLAGYEQYF

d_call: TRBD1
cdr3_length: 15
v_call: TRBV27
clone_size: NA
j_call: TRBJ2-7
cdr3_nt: TGTGCCAGCAGGCCCGCCGGACAGGGCTCTAACGAGCAGTACTTC
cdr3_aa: CASRPAGQGSNEQYF

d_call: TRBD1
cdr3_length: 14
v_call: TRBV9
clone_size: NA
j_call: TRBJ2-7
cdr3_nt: TGTGCCAGCAGCGTGGGGCAGGGGGCCTACGAGCAGTACTTC
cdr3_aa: CASSVGQGAYEQYF

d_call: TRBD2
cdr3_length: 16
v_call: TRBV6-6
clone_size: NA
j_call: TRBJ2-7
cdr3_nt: TGTGCCAGCGGCCAAACGACCCTGGGAGGGCGCTACGAGCAGTACTTC
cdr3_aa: CASGQTTLGGRYEQYF

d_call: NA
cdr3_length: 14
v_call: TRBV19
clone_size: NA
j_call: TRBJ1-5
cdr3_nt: TGTGCCAGTAGCCCGGGTGCCAGCAATCAGCCCCAGCATTTT
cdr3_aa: CASSPGASNQPQHF

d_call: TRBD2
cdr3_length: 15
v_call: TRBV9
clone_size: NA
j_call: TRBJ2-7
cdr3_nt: TGTGCCAGCAGCCCCCGCCTAGCGGGTTCCTACGAGCAGTACTTC
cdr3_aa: CASSPRLAGSYEQYF

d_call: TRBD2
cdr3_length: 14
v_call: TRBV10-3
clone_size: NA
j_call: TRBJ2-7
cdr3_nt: TGTGCCACGAAGCAGGGACTAGCGGGAGTAGAGCAGTACTTC
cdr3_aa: CATKQGLAGVEQYF

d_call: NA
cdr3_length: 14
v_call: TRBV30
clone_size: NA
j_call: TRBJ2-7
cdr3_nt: TGTGCCTGGAGTGTAGGCAGGGGAGCCTACGAGCAGTACTTC
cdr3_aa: CAWSVGRGAYEQYF

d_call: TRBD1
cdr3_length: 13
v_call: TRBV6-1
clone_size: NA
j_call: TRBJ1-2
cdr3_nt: TGTGCCAGCAGACACGCAGGGGGCTATGGCTACACCTTC
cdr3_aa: CASRHAGGYGYTF

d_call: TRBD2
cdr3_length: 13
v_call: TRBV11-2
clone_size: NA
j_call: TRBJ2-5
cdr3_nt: TGTGCCAGCAGTTCCGGGACTAAGCACGCCCAGTACTTC
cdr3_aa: CASSSGTKHAQYF

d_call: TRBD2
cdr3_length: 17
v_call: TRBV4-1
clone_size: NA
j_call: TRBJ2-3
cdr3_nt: TGCGCCAGCAGCCCCAAACCCGGACTAGCGGGGTTGGATACGCAGTATTTT
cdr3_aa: CASSPKPGLAGLDTQYF

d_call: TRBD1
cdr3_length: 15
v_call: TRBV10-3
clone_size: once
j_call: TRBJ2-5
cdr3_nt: TGTGCCATCAGTGACAGGGTGAGGGACAGAGAGACCCAGTACTTC
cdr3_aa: CAISDRVRDRETQYF

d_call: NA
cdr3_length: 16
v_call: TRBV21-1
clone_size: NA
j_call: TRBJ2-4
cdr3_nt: TGTGCCAGCAGCGGAACAGGGAGTAGGTCCAAAAACATTCAGTACTTC
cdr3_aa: CASSGTGSRSKNIQYF

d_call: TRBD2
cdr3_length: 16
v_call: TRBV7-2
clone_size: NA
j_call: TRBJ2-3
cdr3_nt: TGTGCCAGCAGCTTAGGTGGGAGTAGCGGGAGTGATACGCAGTATTTT
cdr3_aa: CASSLGGSSGSDTQYF

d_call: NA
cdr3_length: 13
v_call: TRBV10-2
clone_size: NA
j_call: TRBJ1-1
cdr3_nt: TGCGCCAGCAGTGAGTCTACAGTCACTGAAGCTTTCTTT
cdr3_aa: CASSESTVTEAFF

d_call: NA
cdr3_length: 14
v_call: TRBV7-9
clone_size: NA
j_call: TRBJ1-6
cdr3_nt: TGTGCCAGCACCTCCGGGATTGTCGGGTCACCCCTCCACTTT
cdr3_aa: CASTSGIVGSPLHF

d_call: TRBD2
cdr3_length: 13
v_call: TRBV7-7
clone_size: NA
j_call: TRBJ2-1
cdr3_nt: TGTGCTAGCAGCCAGGGACTAAACAATGAGCAGTTCTTC
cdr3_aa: CASSQGLNNEQFF

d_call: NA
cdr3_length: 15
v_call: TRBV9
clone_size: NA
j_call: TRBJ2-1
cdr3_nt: TGTGCCAGCAGCCCCCGCCCGGTGCGGGGAAATGAGCAGTTCTTC
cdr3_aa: CASSPRPVRGNEQFF

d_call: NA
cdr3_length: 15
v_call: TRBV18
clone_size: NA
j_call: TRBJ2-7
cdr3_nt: TGTGCCAGCTCACCAGGTTATGGCGGGATCGACGAGCAGTACTTC
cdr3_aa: CASSPGYGGIDEQYF

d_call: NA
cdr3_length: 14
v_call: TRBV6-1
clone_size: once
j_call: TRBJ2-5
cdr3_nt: TGTGCCAGCAGGAAACTAGATCTATCGGAGACCCAGTACTTC
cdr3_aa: CASRKLDLSETQYF

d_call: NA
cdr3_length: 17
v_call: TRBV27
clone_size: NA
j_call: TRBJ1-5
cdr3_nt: TGTGCCAGCAGTCCGACGACAAGGCCCAATAGCAATCAGCCCCAGCATTTT
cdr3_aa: CASSPTTRPNSNQPQHF

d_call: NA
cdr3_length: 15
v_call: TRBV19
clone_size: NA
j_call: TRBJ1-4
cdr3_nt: TGTGCCAGTAGTATTGGGCTTTCAACTAATGAAAAACTGTTTTTT
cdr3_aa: CASSIGLSTNEKLFF